Below are 5 T cell receptor beta chains sequenced from a single sample in a study of T cells in Graves' hyperthyroidism and ophthalmopathy. RNA transcripts yielded amplified TCR beta CDR3 regions. The HTBI primer set drove a first-round RT-PCR of the TCR CDR3. TCRdb recomputed calls from the multiplex PCR reads with MiXCR, one row per CDR3 protein. The sample yields a few hundred thousand distinct CDR3 sequences, 20% seen once. Sequencing was performed on blood. The source of these receptors is a man between 18 and 29 years old with Graves' hyperthyroidism.

This clonotype was seen a handful of times. The chain couples TRBV30 to TRBJ2-7; no clear D gene. The CDR3 totals 11 residues. Trimming stripped 3 bases from V and 0 bases from J, with 3 bases between. Germline loops: CDR1 GTSNPN, CDR2 SVGIG (reference sequence). CDR3 protein: CAWRASYEQYF. As DNA, the CDR3 is TGTGCCTGGAGGGCCTCCTACGAGCAGTACTTC.

This clonotype was seen at least ten times. V usage is TRBV6-5 and J usage is TRBJ1-5; TRBD1 agrees at 11 bases. The CDR3 runs to 14 residues. The germline CDR1 and CDR2 sequences are MNHEY and SVGAGI. The V segment lost 4 bases and the J segment 6 bases; nucleotides outside the gene matches: 2. In DNA, the CDR3 is TGTGCCAGCAGTTCCGGGACAGGGGGTCAGCCCCAGCATTTT. This codes for CASSSGTGGQPQHF.

The sample holds many counts of this clonotype. The CDR3 reads CASSAGRQNTEAFF. The CDR3 nucleotides are TGTGCCAGTAGTGCCGGACGGCAGAACACTGAAGCTTTCTTT. The rearrangement joins TRBV19 to TRBJ1-1; D is ambiguous. Germline-derived CDR1 and CDR2 are LNHDA and SQIVND (reference sequence). The CDR3 contains 14 residues. Deletions cut 5 bases from V and 1 base from J, with 11 bases between. Full variable domain (rest looked up from reference TRBV19 and TRBJ1-1): DGGITQSPKYLFRKEGQNVTLSCEQNLNHDAMYWYRQDPGQGLRLIYYSQIVNDFQKGDIAEGYSVSREKKESFPLTVTSAQKNPTAFYLCASSAGRQNTEAFFGQGTRLTVV.

This clonotype was detected ten times or more. The rearrangement joins TRBV10-2 to TRBJ1-1; a possible D gene is TRBD1 (6 bases). V was cut by 3 bases and J by 0 bases, with 11 bases left in between. Per the germline V gene, CDR1 is WSHSY and CDR2 is SAAADI. This CDR3 has 15 residues. CDR3 in amino acids: CASSDLQGMNTEAFF. Written as DNA, the CDR3 is TGCGCCAGCAGTGACCTTCAGGGGATGAACACTGAAGCTTTCTTT.

In its sample, this clonotype was seen a few times. The chain joins TRBV20-1 to TRBJ2-4; no firm D call. Germline V CDR1 and CDR2: DFQATT, SNEGSKA (reference sequence). CDR3 length: 11 residues. The germline V and J ends were trimmed by 5 bases and 7 bases, with 9 bases remaining between them. The CDR3: CSAGLANIQYF. The CDR3 DNA follows: TGCAGTGCTGGGCTGGCGAACATTCAGTACTTC.